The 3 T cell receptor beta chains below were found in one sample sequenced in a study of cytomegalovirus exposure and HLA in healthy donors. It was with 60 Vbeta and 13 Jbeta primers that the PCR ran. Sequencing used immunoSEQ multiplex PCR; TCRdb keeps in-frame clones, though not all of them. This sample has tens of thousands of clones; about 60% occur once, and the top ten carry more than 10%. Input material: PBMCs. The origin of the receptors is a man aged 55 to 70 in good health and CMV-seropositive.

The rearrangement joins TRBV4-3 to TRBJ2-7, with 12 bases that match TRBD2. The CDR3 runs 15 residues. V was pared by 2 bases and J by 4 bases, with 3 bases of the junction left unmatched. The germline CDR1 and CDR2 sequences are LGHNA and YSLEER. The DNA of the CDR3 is TGCGCCAGCAGCCAACGACTAGCGGGAGCTTACGAGCAGTACTTC. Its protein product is CASSQRLAGAYEQYF.

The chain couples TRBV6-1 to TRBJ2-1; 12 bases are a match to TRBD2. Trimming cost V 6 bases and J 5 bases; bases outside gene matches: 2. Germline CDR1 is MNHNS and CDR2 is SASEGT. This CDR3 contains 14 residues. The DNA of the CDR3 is TGTGCCAGCAGATGGACTAGCGGGAACAATGAGCAGTTCTTC. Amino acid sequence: CASRWTSGNNEQFF.

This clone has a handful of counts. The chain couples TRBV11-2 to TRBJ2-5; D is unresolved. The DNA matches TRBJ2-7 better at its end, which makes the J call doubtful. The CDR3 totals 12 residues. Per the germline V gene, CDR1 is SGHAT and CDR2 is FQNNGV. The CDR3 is CASSPNVYEQYF. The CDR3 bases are TGTGCCAGCAGCCCCAATGTCTACGAGCAGTACTTC.